The 30 T cell receptor beta chains below were found in one sample sequenced in a study of CD8 T cells in ankylosing spondylitis (dated by TCRdb to 2016 to 2017). Library preparation used 5' RACE. The instrument was an Illumina HiSeq 2500. TCRdb passed the public sequencing reads through fastp at Q25 and MiXCR, retaining productive beta sequences. CDR3 protein sequences are deduplicated, and each keeps its most common genes and DNA. Here the sample has about 360,000 distinct CDR3 sequences; around 20% occur a single time. The ten most abundant clones make up around 13% of the sample. The specimen sequenced was blood, either unsorted or a sorted T cell fraction (not recorded which). These receptor sequences come from a male donor with ankylosing spondylitis or in good health (not recorded which).

This clonotype appeared a few times. This rearrangement joins TRBV20-1 to TRBJ2-7, with D unclear. The CDR3 loop spans 13 amino acids. V was trimmed by 4 bases and J by 0 bases, leaving 10 bases between them. Germline V gives CDR1 DFQATT, CDR2 SNEGSKA (reference sequence). Written as DNA, the CDR3 is TGCAGTGCTACCGTGATAAACTCCTACGAGCAGTACTTC. It specifies CSATVINSYEQYF.

This clonotype was seen a few times. The genes are TRBV12-3 or TRBV12-4 and TRBJ2-5; D is uncertain. The CDR3 is made up of 15 amino acids. Trimming cost V 6 bases and J 4 bases, with 18 bases left between them. The CDR3 region is CASSWLGMLGETQYF. The CDR3 DNA reads as TGTGCCAGCAGCTGGCTAGGGATGCTCGGAGAGACCCAGTACTTC.

This clonotype showed up many times. The chain recombines TRBV12-3 or TRBV12-4 with TRBJ2-3; the D is unclear. The ends were cut back, 3 bases at V and 2 bases at J, with 9 bases in the middle. The CDR3 is made up of 14 amino acids. In DNA, the CDR3 is TGTGCCAGCAGTTTGGCGCCGTTCACAGATACGCAGTATTTT. Amino acids: CASSLAPFTDTQYF.

This chain links TRBV2 with TRBJ2-6, with a possible D match to TRBD1 (5 bases). There are 18 residues in the CDR3. Trimming pared 1 base from V and 0 bases from J, leaving 13 bases between. Germline values: CDR1 SNHLY, CDR2 FYNNEI. The CDR3 DNA reads as TGTGCCAGCAGTGAAGAGATGAAAGGGGTCTCTGGGGCCAACGTCCTGACTTTC. Residues: CASSEEMKGVSGANVLTF.

This chain connects TRBV9 to TRBJ2-3; TRBD1 matches at 7 bases. With 3 bases clipped from V and 6 bases from J, the junction kept 7 bases outside the gene matches. This CDR3 contains 14 residues. Germline V CDR1 and CDR2: SGDLS, YYNGEE. CDR3 in DNA: TGTGCCAGCAGCGCGCGACAGGGCTCGGATACGCAGTATTTT. Its translation is CASSARQGSDTQYF. Full variable domain (remainder filled in from reference TRBV9 and TRBJ2-3): DSGVTQTPKHLITATGQRVTLRCSPRSGDLSVYWYQQSLDQGLQFLIQYYNGEERAKGNILERFSAQQFPDLHSELNLSSLELGDSALYFCASSARQGSDTQYFGPGTRLTVL.

This sequence joins TRBV9 and TRBJ1-2; D might be TRBD1 (5 bases). CDR1 and CDR2 (germline): SGDLS, YYNGEE. CDR3 size: 16 residues. Trimming stripped 0 bases from V and 0 bases from J, with 12 bases between. The CDR3 here is CASSVDGGQSNYGYTF. CDR3 nucleotides: TGTGCCAGCAGCGTAGACGGGGGTCAATCTAACTATGGCTACACCTTC.

Only one count was recorded for this clonotype. This chain joins TRBV3-1 and TRBJ2-5; no firm D call. This CDR3 region has 16 residues. Germline V gene data show CDR1 as LGHDT and CDR2 as YNNKEL (reference sequence). V lost 0 bases to trimming and J lost 2 bases, with 13 bases between them. CDR3 in amino acids: CASSQDSPQLQETQYF. CDR3 sequence (DNA): TGTGCCAGCAGCCAAGATTCCCCCCAGCTACAAGAGACCCAGTACTTC.

This clonotype was counted between two and nine times. The J gene is TRBJ2-2, the V gene TRBV18; no clear D gene. Per the germline V gene, CDR1 is KGHSH and CDR2 is LQKENI. The CDR3 is made up of 12 amino acids. Trimming removed 2 bases at V and 9 bases at J, with 7 bases between. CDR3 DNA: TGTGCCAGCTCACCAAAGGGAAGGGAGCTGTTTTTT. Its protein product is CASSPKGRELFF.

This clonotype has just a few counts. The J gene is TRBJ2-1, the V gene TRBV24-1; no definite D call. Trimming took off 3 bases at V and 5 bases at J, with 7 bases between the two ends. Germline loops: CDR1 KGHDR, CDR2 SFDVKD. The CDR3 runs 13 residues. The CDR3 coding sequence is TGTGCCACCAGTGATCCTCTAAACAATGAGCAGTTCTTC. This sequence encodes CATSDPLNNEQFF.

The V and J genes are TRBV10-3 and TRBJ2-3; 9 positions match TRBD2. The CDR3 consists of 15 residues. Germline lookup yields CDR1 ENHRY and CDR2 SYGVKD. Unmatched junction bases numbered 2, after V lost 4 bases and J lost 0 bases. The CDR3 DNA reads TGTGCCATCAGTGGCGGGGGGGAAAGCACAGATACGCAGTATTTT. It encodes CAISGGGESTDTQYF.

In its sample, this clonotype was seen a few times. This chain links TRBV29-1 with TRBJ2-7, with D possibly matching TRBD2 (5 bases). With 6 bases removed from V and 6 bases from J, the gap between germline ends came to 15 bases. CDR1 is SQVTM and CDR2 is ANQGSEA in the germline V gene. The CDR3 spans 12 residues. CDR3 amino acids: CSVREFGFEQYF. CDR3 nucleotide sequence: TGCAGCGTGAGGGAGTTTGGTTTCGAGCAGTACTTC.

V usage is TRBV29-1 and J usage is TRBJ2-5; possibly TRBD1 or TRBD2 for D (5 bases each). Trimming removed 2 bases from V and 0 bases from J, with 10 bases in between. The CDR3 loop spans 14 amino acids. Germline V lookup: CDR1 SQVTM, CDR2 ANQGSEA. This chain's CDR3 is CSVEFRDDQETQYF. The CDR3 nucleotides read TGCAGCGTTGAATTCAGGGACGACCAAGAGACCCAGTACTTC. Looking up the rest from reference TRBV29-1 and TRBJ2-5 gives the full variable domain: SAVISQKPSRDICQRGTSLTIQCQVDSQVTMMFWYRQQPGQSLTLIATANQGSEATYESGFVIDKFPISRPNLTFSTLTVSNMSPEDSSIYLCSVEFRDDQETQYFGPGTRLLVL.

This clonotype was seen more than once but under ten times. The chain carries TRBV25-1 and TRBJ2-2; no definite D call. The length of the CDR3 is 15 residues. V was cut by 4 bases and J by 0 bases, with 9 bases left in between. From germline, CDR1 is MGHDK and CDR2 SYGVNS. The CDR3 is CASSGVLTNTGELFF. The CDR3 DNA reads as TGTGCCAGCAGTGGTGTGCTAACGAACACCGGGGAGCTGTTTTTT.

This clonotype was seen more than once but under ten times. V is TRBV27 and J is TRBJ1-1; D not certain. V lost 3 bases and J 2 bases, leaving 7 bases between the germline ends. The CDR3 has 13 residues. CDR1 and CDR2 from the germline V gene are MNHEY and SMNVEV (reference sequence). Here the CDR3 DNA reads TGTGCCAGCAGTTTTAGTCGCAACACTGAAGCTTTCTTT. This gives the protein CASSFSRNTEAFF.

The J gene is TRBJ2-5, the V gene TRBV12-3 or TRBV12-4; 10 bases match TRBD2. The CDR3 is made up of 17 amino acids. V was clipped by 2 bases and J by 5 bases; unmatched bases: 11. CDR3 nucleotides: TGTGCCAGCAGTTTAATTTCGAGCGGGGGGGCCGTTGAGACCCAGTACTTC. Translated, it gives CASSLISSGGAVETQYF.

V gene TRBV7-6 combines with J gene TRBJ2-5; tentative D call: TRBD1 (6 bases). CDR3 size: 15 residues. Trimming left V 5 bases short and J 2 bases short, with 15 bases between. Germline CDR1 and CDR2: SGHVS and FNYEAQ. As DNA, the CDR3 is TGTGCCAGCAGCGCTAACAGGGCGCCTCAAGAGACCCAGTACTTC. Protein: CASSANRAPQETQYF.

The chain is built from TRBV11-2 and TRBJ2-7, with TRBD1 matching 10 bases. The CDR3 loop spans 15 amino acids. J gave up 5 bases and V 4 bases, and 8 bases lay outside the gene matches. Germline-derived CDR1 and CDR2 are SGHAT and FQNNGV. In DNA form, the CDR3 reads TGTGCCAGCAGCTCCCAAGACAGGGGGCTCCACGAGCAGTACTTC. Protein product: CASSSQDRGLHEQYF. Supplemented by reference TRBV11-2 and TRBJ2-7, the full variable domain reads EAGVAQSPRYKIIEKRQSVAFWCNPISGHATLYWYQQILGQGPKLLIQFQNNGVVDDSQLPKDRFSAERLKGVDSTLKIQPAKLEDSAVYLCASSSQDRGLHEQYFGPGTRLTVT.

The rearrangement uses TRBV20-1 and TRBJ2-1; tentatively, D is TRBD2 (6 bases). This CDR3 is 16 amino acids long. V dropped 1 base and J dropped 0 bases, with 13 bases sitting between them. CDR1 is DFQATT and CDR2 is SNEGSKA in the germline V gene (reference sequence). CDR3 in DNA: TGCAGTGCTAGAGCGGGGGTTGAGAGCTCCTACAATGAGCAGTTCTTC. As protein: CSARAGVESSYNEQFF.

The J gene is TRBJ2-7, the V gene TRBV12-3 or TRBV12-4; possibly TRBD2 for D (5 bases). There are 15 residues in the CDR3. Trimming cost V 6 bases and J 3 bases, with 18 bases left between them. CDR3 bases: TGTGCCAGCAGCACCACAAGGACTGCTTACTACGAGCAGTACTTC. Protein sequence: CASSTTRTAYYEQYF.

Many counts were recorded for this clonotype. This sequence joins TRBV6-2 or TRBV6-3 and TRBJ1-2; no firm D call. V was pared by 8 bases and J by 4 bases, with 20 bases between. CDR1 is MNHEY, CDR2 SVGEGT, per germline. This CDR3 is 15 amino acids long. The CDR3: CASLPRPTHLYGYTF. The CDR3 DNA sequence: TGTGCCAGCCTCCCTCGTCCGACCCACCTCTATGGCTACACCTTC.

The rearrangement joins TRBV12-3 or TRBV12-4 to TRBJ2-7; TRBD2 matches 11 bases. The CDR3 loop spans 15 amino acids. With V trimmed by 2 bases and J by 5 bases, 5 bases remained unmatched. CDR3 bases: TGTGCCAGCAGTTTATTAGCGGGGGGGTCGGACGAGCAGTACTTC. Translated: CASSLLAGGSDEQYF.

The sample holds a few counts of this clonotype. The V gene is TRBV2, the J gene TRBJ2-5, with D maybe TRBD2 (5 bases). The CDR3 has 16 residues. V gave up 2 bases and J gave up 4 bases, with 17 bases separating them. Germline loops: CDR1 SNHLY, CDR2 FYNNEI. DNA for the CDR3: TGTGCCAGCAGTGAAATTAGTTTGGGTGCGGGAGAGACCCAGTACTTC. Protein: CASSEISLGAGETQYF.

This clonotype was found a few times. This rearrangement joins TRBV4-1 to TRBJ2-7, with D possibly being TRBD1 or TRBD2 (6 bases each). V lost 4 bases and J lost 4, with 17 bases in between. The CDR3 is 15 residues long. Germline-derived CDR1 and CDR2 are MGHRA and YSYEKL. DNA of the CDR3: TGCGCCAGCAGCCTAACAGAGGGGGGCCTATACGAGCAGTACTTC. Translating it yields CASSLTEGGLYEQYF.

The chain couples TRBV12-3 or TRBV12-4 to TRBJ2-3; D remains unclear. The V gene lost 7 bases and the J gene lost 4 bases, with 9 bases spanning the gap. The CDR3 runs to 12 residues. The CDR3 DNA is TGTGCCAGCACCCGAGCGTCAGATACGCAGTATTTT. Amino acids: CASTRASDTQYF.

The chain uses TRBV7-9 and TRBJ2-3; unclear D gene. Germline values: CDR1 SEHNR, CDR2 FQNEAQ (reference sequence). Trimming cost V 6 bases and J 3 bases, with 13 bases left between them. The CDR3 runs to 14 residues. For the CDR3, the DNA is TGTGCCAGCAGACAACCCCTGGGGACAGATACGCAGTATTTT. Its translation is CASRQPLGTDTQYF.

About this clonotype itself: A read error may produce the germline difference seen at one junction end. The genes are TRBV15 and TRBJ2-3; tentatively, D is TRBD2 (5 bases). The CDR3 spans 16 residues. CDR1 and CDR2 from the germline V gene are LNHNV and YYDKDF (reference sequence). CDR3 in amino acids: CATSSPRREAADTLYF. The CDR3 coding sequence is TGTGCCACCAGCAGCCCGCGCCGGGAAGCGGCAGATACGCTGTATTTT.

This clonotype was detected a few times. The gene calls are TRBV9 and TRBJ2-3, with D uncertain. Looked up from germline, CDR1 is SGDLS and CDR2 is YYNGEE. The CDR3 loop spans 15 amino acids. V dropped 3 bases and J dropped 1 base, with 12 bases sitting between them. The CDR3 coding sequence is TGTGCCAGCAGCGCGTCCGGGTCGGGCACAGATACGCAGTATTTT. Translation gives CASSASGSGTDTQYF.

V gene TRBV28 combines with J gene TRBJ2-1, with 9 bases lining up with TRBD2. Trimming cost V 7 bases and J 7 bases; bases outside gene matches: 8. The CDR3 extends over 14 amino acids. Germline loops: CDR1 MDHEN, CDR2 SYDVKM. The CDR3 region has the DNA TGTGCCAGCAAGGGGACTAGCATTTTGAATGAGCAGTTCTTC. It yields the protein CASKGTSILNEQFF.

The chain joins TRBV7-9 to TRBJ2-3, with a tentative D call TRBD2 (5 bases). Trimming took off 4 bases at V and 2 bases at J, with 13 bases between the two ends. The CDR3 runs 15 residues. Germline V lookup: CDR1 SEHNR, CDR2 FQNEAQ (reference sequence). Here the CDR3 DNA reads TGTGCCAGCAGCTCGCCCCTAGCCCCCACAGATACGCAGTATTTT. This translates into CASSSPLAPTDTQYF.

This clonotype has a handful of counts. The chain employs TRBV6-1 and TRBJ2-6; no definite D call. Trimming removed 3 bases from V and 0 bases from J, with 6 bases in between. Germline V gene data show CDR1 as MNHNS and CDR2 as SASEGT. There are 15 residues in the CDR3. Written as DNA, the CDR3 is TGTGCCAGCAGTGACGGCAGCTCTGGGGCCAACGTCCTGACTTTC. It codes for CASSDGSSGANVLTF.